This T cell receptor (beta chain) was obtained from a study of lymphopenia after photon versus proton radiotherapy. Of note for this clone: Antigen specificity is unknown.

Regarding the study as a whole: After lymphocyte nadir, photon-treated repertoires showed oligoclonal expansion, especially CD8+ Temra. Survival link was tested only in deceased patients; proton benefit remains a possibility.

Germline V gene lookup returns CDR1 PRHDT and CDR2 FYEKMQ (reference sequence). The length of the CDR3 is 13 residues. V lost 2 bases and J lost 2, with 6 bases in between. TCRdb keeps only in-frame clones here, not all; method: immunoSEQ multiplex PCR. The table lists 30,000 to 45,000 clones, 92% of them singletons. The TCR originated in a man between 60 and 75 years old with cholangiocarcinoma. This chain uses TRBV13 with TRBJ1-2; D is undetermined. The sequencing here drew on peripheral blood, taken from a patient treated with photon-based radiotherapy. CDR3 DNA: TGTGCCAGCAGCTTACAGTTAAACTATGGCTACACCTTC. Translated: CASSLQLNYGYTF. Variable domain in full (rest from reference TRBV13 and TRBJ1-2): AAGVIQSPRHLIKEKRETATLKCYPIPRHDTVYWYQQGPGQDPQFLISFYEKMQSDKGSIPDRFSAQQFSDYHSELNMSSLELGDSALYFCASSLQLNYGYTFGSGTRLTVV.